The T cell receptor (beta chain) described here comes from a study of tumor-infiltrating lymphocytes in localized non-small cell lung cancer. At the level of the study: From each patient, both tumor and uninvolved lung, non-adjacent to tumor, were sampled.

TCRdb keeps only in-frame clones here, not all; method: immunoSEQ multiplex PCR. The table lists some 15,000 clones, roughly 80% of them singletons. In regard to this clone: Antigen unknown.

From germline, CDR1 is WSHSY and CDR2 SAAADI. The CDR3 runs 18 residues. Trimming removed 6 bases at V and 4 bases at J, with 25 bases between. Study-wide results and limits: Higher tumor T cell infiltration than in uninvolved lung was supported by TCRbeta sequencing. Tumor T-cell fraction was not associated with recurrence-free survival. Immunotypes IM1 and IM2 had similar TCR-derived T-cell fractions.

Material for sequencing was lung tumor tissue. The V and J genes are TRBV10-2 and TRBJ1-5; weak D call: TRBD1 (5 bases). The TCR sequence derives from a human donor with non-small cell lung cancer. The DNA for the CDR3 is TGCGCCAGCAGCGAGACAGAAGGGGCTTGGGGCCAGAATCAGCCCCAGCATTTT. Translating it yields CASSETEGAWGQNQPQHF.